The clone carrying this TCR beta chain was observed at least ten times. These data come from a study of regulatory T cells in long-lasting Graves disease. To make TCR beta libraries, researchers used iRepertoire HTBI primers and Arm-PCR of CDR3 regions. TCRdb re-called the multiplex PCR reads with MiXCR, one entry per CDR3 protein. The table records about 610,000 distinct CDR3 sequences, roughly 16% of them present only once. Time point noted: newly diagnosed GD, antithyroid drugs for less than 3 months. After RNA was extracted from PBMCs, the TCR library was made from it. Looked up from germline, CDR1 is MNHEY and CDR2 is SMNVEV (reference sequence). After removal of 5 bases from V and 5 bases from J, the junction contained 3 bases not matched to a gene. The CDR3 consists of 14 residues. The data also belong to a second study, concerning T cells in Graves' hyperthyroidism and ophthalmopathy. That paper notes: Lactation, pregnancy, other autoimmune disease or uncontrolled infection excluded patients.

Material: peripheral blood mononuclear cells (PBMCs), obtained at new diagnosis, from a patient treated with antithyroid drugs. J is TRBJ2-2 and V is TRBV27, with 9 bases fitting TRBD1. The TCR originated in a young man with Graves disease. In DNA form, the CDR3 reads TGTGCCAGCAGTCCTGGACAGGGGACCGGGGAGCTGTTTTTT. It translates to CASSPGQGTGELFF.